This TCR beta chain is drawn from a study of PD-1 blockade in classical Hodgkin lymphoma. Findings of the study overall: Repertoires differed for reasons still undefined, possibly disease activity or prior therapy. It was reported that newly diagnosed patients had less baseline TCR diversity than healthy donors. Complete responders matched newly diagnosed patients in baseline diversity.

Assay: immunoSEQ multiplex PCR; the TCRdb copy retains only in-frame clones and omits some. The sample carries 20,000 to 30,000 clones, around 81% recorded once. Points on this clone: Its antigen is undetermined.

Patients all relapsed after autologous stem cell transplantation, and there was variation in brentuximab vedotin exposure. Under best response, outcomes were complete response, partial response or progressive disease. CDR3 length equals 13 residues. V lost 6 bases and J lost 2, with 11 bases in between. Germline lookup yields CDR1 MNHEY and CDR2 SMNVEV (reference sequence). This chain connects TRBV27 to TRBJ2-7; no clear D gene. The sample consisted of peripheral blood mononuclear cells (PBMCs), taken before the second cycle of nivolumab. The receptor was derived from a human donor with classical Hodgkin lymphoma. The CDR3 reads CASSDSFPYEQYF. CDR3 sequence (DNA): TGTGCCAGCAGCGACTCATTTCCCTACGAGCAGTACTTC.